One T cell receptor beta chain is described in this entry. Second-dose recipients at about 4 or about 12 weeks were treated as one pooled group. This entry is derived from a study of T cell responses to AZD1222 COVID-19 vaccine. The CDR3 runs 13 residues. Germline V gene lookup returns CDR1 SGHTA and CDR2 FQGNSA. Trimming cost V 4 bases and J 2 bases, with 8 bases left between them. Clones were sequenced by immunoSEQ multiplex PCR, and TCRdb holds only the in-frame ones, with some missing. The sample shows approximately 150,000 clones, roughly 91% of them seen only once. This chain joins TRBV7-2 and TRBJ2-5; D call uncertain. The sequenced sample was peripheral blood, obtained 28 days after the second AZD1222 dose. This sequence originates from an adult who received the AZD1222 COVID-19 vaccine. The CDR3 coding sequence is TGTGCCAGCAGCTCCAACGATCAAGAGACCCAGTACTTC. It specifies CASSSNDQETQYF.